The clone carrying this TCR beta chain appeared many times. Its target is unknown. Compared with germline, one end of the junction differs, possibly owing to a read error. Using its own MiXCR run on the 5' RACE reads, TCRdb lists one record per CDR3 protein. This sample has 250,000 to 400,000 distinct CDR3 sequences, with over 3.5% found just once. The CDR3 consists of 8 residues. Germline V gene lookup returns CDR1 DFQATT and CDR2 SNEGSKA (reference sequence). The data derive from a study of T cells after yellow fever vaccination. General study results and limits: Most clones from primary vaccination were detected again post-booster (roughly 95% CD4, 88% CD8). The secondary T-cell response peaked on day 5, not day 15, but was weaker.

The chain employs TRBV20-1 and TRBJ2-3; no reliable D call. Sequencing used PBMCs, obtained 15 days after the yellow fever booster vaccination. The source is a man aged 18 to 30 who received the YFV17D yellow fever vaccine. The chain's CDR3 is CSTKNGNF. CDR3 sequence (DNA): TGCAGTACGAAGAATGGGAATTTT.